A single sample is the source of the 21 T cell receptor beta chains below, sequenced in a study of Tregs in tolerant kidney transplant recipients. Sequenced by immunoSEQ multiplex PCR; TCRdb stores in-frame clones only, minus some. The data contain 240,000 or so clones, about 86% of them singletons. Sequencing used CD4+ T cells from blood. The origin of the receptors is a human donor in good health.

This clone was observed a few times. This chain links TRBV7-2 with TRBJ1-5, with D maybe TRBD1 (6 bases). The CDR3 is 17 residues long. V lost 3 bases and J lost 0, with 15 bases in between. Germline CDR1 is SGHTA and CDR2 is FQGNSA. For the CDR3, the DNA is TGTGCCAGCAGCTTGGGGGGCGGACATCATAGCAATCAGCCCCAGCATTTT. Its protein product is CASSLGGGHHSNQPQHF.

The chain carries TRBV19 and TRBJ1-2; D is undetermined. V gave up 5 bases and J gave up 8 bases, with 15 bases separating them. This CDR3 region has 13 residues. CDR1 is LNHDA, CDR2 SQIVND, per germline (reference sequence). Here the CDR3 DNA reads TGTGCCAGTAGTGTAAGGACGGGTGACGGCTACACCTTC. Its translation is CASSVRTGDGYTF.

The CDR3 loop is CASSPGRGETQYF. CDR3 DNA sequence: TGTGCCAGCTCACCAGGTCGGGGCGAGACCCAGTACTTC. The chain employs TRBV18 and TRBJ2-5; possibly TRBD1 or TRBD2 for D (5 bases each). CDR1 is KGHSH, CDR2 LQKENI, per germline. Trimming took 2 bases from V and 5 from J, leaving 9 bases between them. The CDR3 consists of 13 residues. Full variable domain (outside the CDR3, taken from reference TRBV18 and TRBJ2-5): NAGVMQNPRHLVRRRGQEARLRCSPMKGHSHVYWYRQLPEEGLKFMVYLQKENIIDESGMPKERFSAEFPKEGPSILRIQQVVRGDSAAYFCASSPGRGETQYFGPGTRLLVL.

This clone was recorded only once. CDR3 sequence (DNA): TGTGCCAGCTCAAGGGGGGGTAGCAATCAGCCCCAGCATTTT. Protein product: CASSRGGSNQPQHF. The chain uses TRBV18 and TRBJ1-5; possible D gene TRBD1, 6 bases. Germline CDR1 is KGHSH and CDR2 is LQKENI. The CDR3 runs to 14 residues. The ends were cut back, 5 bases at V and 0 bases at J, with 8 bases in the middle.

The chain carries TRBV30 and TRBJ1-5; D is uncertain. The CDR3 sequence is 15 residues long. V was clipped by 2 bases and J by 2 bases, with 13 bases between them. Per the germline V gene, CDR1 is GTSNPN and CDR2 is SVGIG (reference sequence). The CDR3 loop reads CAWSLDEVGNQPQHF. CDR3 DNA sequence: TGTGCCTGGAGTCTCGATGAAGTGGGCAATCAGCCCCAGCATTTT.

This clone was observed once. The chain is built from TRBV6-6 and TRBJ2-5; 9 bases match TRBD2. There are 16 residues in the CDR3. Per germline, CDR1 MNHNY and CDR2 SVGAGI (reference sequence). The J segment lost 1 base and the V segment lost 4 bases, leaving 7 bases of the junction unmatched. The CDR3, as DNA: TGTGCCAGCAGTTCGCCGGGACTAGCTTCCCAAGAGACCCAGTACTTC. It specifies CASSSPGLASQETQYF.

The rearrangement uses TRBV5-8 and TRBJ2-1; D call uncertain. The CDR3 consists of 12 residues. CDR1 is SGHTS, CDR2 YDEGEE, per germline. Trimming shortened V by 4 bases and J by 8 bases, and 10 bases separated the two germline ends. The CDR3 bases are TGTGCCAGCAGCATTCTTCAGGATGAGCAGTTCTTC. Residues: CASSILQDEQFF.

This clone was observed a few times. The rearrangement joins TRBV11-2 to TRBJ1-6; D remains ambiguous. Per germline, CDR1 SGHAT and CDR2 FQNNGV. The germline V and J ends were trimmed by 3 bases and 2 bases, with 5 bases remaining between them. The CDR3 is 14 amino acids. The CDR3 DNA reads TGTGCCAGCAGCTTGAGGCCCTATAATTCACCCCTCCACTTT. As protein: CASSLRPYNSPLHF.

V is TRBV9 and J is TRBJ2-7, with D unresolved. The CDR3 loop spans 14 amino acids. Germline CDR1 SGDLS, CDR2 YYNGEE. Trimming cost V 4 bases and J 0 bases, with 11 bases left between them. The DNA for the CDR3 is TGTGCCAGCAGCATTCGGCAGAACTCCTACGAGCAGTACTTC. Its translation is CASSIRQNSYEQYF.

This clone was counted a single time. This chain uses TRBV5-1 with TRBJ1-3, with 7 bases aligning to TRBD1. The CDR3 runs 16 residues. Germline V gene lookup returns CDR1 SGHRS and CDR2 YFSETQ. The J segment lost 0 bases and the V segment lost 4 bases, leaving 7 bases of the junction unmatched. CDR3 in amino acids: CASSPRQGSSGNTIYF. The CDR3, as DNA: TGCGCCAGCAGCCCCAGACAGGGAAGCTCTGGAAACACCATATATTTT.

This clone has just a few counts. The chain joins TRBV5-1 to TRBJ2-3, with 12 bases lining up with TRBD2. The trim removed 5 bases at V and 3 bases at J, leaving 7 bases unmatched. Germline V gene data show CDR1 as SGHRS and CDR2 as YFSETQ. The CDR3 contains 16 residues. The CDR3 region has the DNA TGCGCCAGCAGACATGGGACTAGCGGGTTGACAGATACGCAGTATTTT. It encodes CASRHGTSGLTDTQYF.

The CDR3 nucleotides are TGTGCCAGCAGTCCACAGCCCGCAGCTAACTATGGCTACACCTTC. This gives the protein CASSPQPAANYGYTF. This chain uses TRBV5-8 with TRBJ1-2, with D unresolved. Trimming pared 5 bases from V and 0 bases from J, leaving 14 bases between. The CDR3 contains 15 residues. Germline V gives CDR1 SGHTS, CDR2 YDEGEE.

The chain is built from TRBV19 and TRBJ2-7; no definite D call. This CDR3 has 15 amino acids. The V gene's germline CDR1 is LNHDA and CDR2 SQIVND (reference sequence). V was clipped by 1 base and J by 6 bases, with 16 bases between them. The CDR3, as DNA: TGTGCCAGTAGTATAGTCAGTGATTTCGTCGCCGAGCAGTACTTC. This codes for CASSIVSDFVAEQYF.

This clone was picked up one time. The V and J genes are TRBV11-2 and TRBJ1-1; maybe TRBD1 (6 bases). V shed 1 base and J shed 1 base, with 10 bases lying between them. The CDR3 extends over 15 amino acids. Per germline, CDR1 SGHAT and CDR2 FQNNGV. CDR3 residues: CASSLAYRANTEAFF. CDR3 coding DNA: TGTGCCAGCAGCTTAGCGTACAGGGCGAACACTGAAGCTTTCTTT.

This clone was observed a handful of times. The J gene is TRBJ1-1, the V gene TRBV30; D call uncertain. Between the trimmed V and J ends, which lost 4 bases and 4 bases, there was a span of 7 bases. Looked up from germline, CDR1 is GTSNPN and CDR2 is SVGIG (reference sequence). The CDR3 spans 11 residues. The CDR3 region is CAWNLPTEAFF. CDR3 bases: TGTGCCTGGAACCTCCCCACTGAAGCTTTCTTT.

Only one count was recorded for this clone. The chain couples TRBV5-1 to TRBJ2-1, with unresolved D. Germline V CDR1 and CDR2: SGHRS, YFSETQ. The CDR3 spans 14 residues. Deletions cut 0 bases from V and 9 bases from J, with 13 bases between. Written as DNA, the CDR3 is TGCGCCAGCAGCTTGGACCGTGGGTTAGGTGAGCAGTTCTTC. This sequence encodes CASSLDRGLGEQFF.

This clone appeared a few times. V usage is TRBV18 and J usage is TRBJ2-7, with 7 nucleotides matching TRBD1. Germline V gene lookup returns CDR1 KGHSH and CDR2 LQKENI. The CDR3 is made up of 13 amino acids. V lost 4 bases and J lost 2; bases outside the gene matches: 2. CDR3 sequence (DNA): TGTGCCAGCTCACTAGGGACAGCCTACGAGCAGTACTTC. This gives the protein CASSLGTAYEQYF.

This clone was recorded a few times. The chain has TRBV10-3 and TRBJ1-1, with TRBD1 matching over 8 bases. The CDR3 spans 17 residues. V trimming: 2 bases; J trimming: 0 bases; junction bases outside the gene matches: 8. Germline V gene sequence: CDR1 ENHRY, CDR2 SYGVKD. CDR3 sequence: CAISERQGASVNTEAFF. As DNA, the CDR3 is TGTGCCATCAGTGAGAGGCAGGGGGCTAGTGTGAACACTGAAGCTTTCTTT.

This clone was counted a single time. This chain uses TRBV2 with TRBJ2-5; 8 nucleotides match TRBD1. Germline assignment: CDR1 SNHLY and CDR2 FYNNEI. There are 14 residues in the CDR3. V lost 6 bases to trimming and J lost 0 bases; unmatched junction nucleotides: 3. The CDR3 region is CASRRTGYQETQYF. In DNA form, the CDR3 reads TGTGCCAGCAGGCGGACAGGGTACCAAGAGACCCAGTACTTC. The full variable domain, with the rest looked up from reference TRBV2 and TRBJ2-5, is EPEVTQTPSHQVTQMGQEVILRCVPISNHLYFYWYRQILGQKVEFLVSFYNNEISEKSEIFDDQFSVERPDGSNFTLKIRSTKLEDSAMYFCASRRTGYQETQYFGPGTRLLVL.

V gene TRBV20-1 combines with J gene TRBJ1-1; the D is unclear. Looked up from germline, CDR1 is DFQATT and CDR2 is SNEGSKA (reference sequence). Trimming shortened V by 5 bases and J by 1 base, and 5 bases separated the two germline ends. CDR3 length equals 11 residues. The CDR3 loop reads CSAARNTEAFF. DNA of the CDR3: TGCAGTGCTGCCAGGAACACTGAAGCTTTCTTT.

The V gene is TRBV6-6, the J gene TRBJ2-7; 10 nucleotides line up with TRBD2. Trimming removed 5 bases from V and 2 bases from J; junction bases left unmatched: 6. The CDR3 has 15 residues. CDR1 MNHNY and CDR2 SVGAGI come from the germline V gene (reference sequence). In nucleotides, the CDR3 is TGTGCCAGCAGTGGACTAGCGGAGGGAGCCTACGAGCAGTACTTC. Encoded protein: CASSGLAEGAYEQYF.